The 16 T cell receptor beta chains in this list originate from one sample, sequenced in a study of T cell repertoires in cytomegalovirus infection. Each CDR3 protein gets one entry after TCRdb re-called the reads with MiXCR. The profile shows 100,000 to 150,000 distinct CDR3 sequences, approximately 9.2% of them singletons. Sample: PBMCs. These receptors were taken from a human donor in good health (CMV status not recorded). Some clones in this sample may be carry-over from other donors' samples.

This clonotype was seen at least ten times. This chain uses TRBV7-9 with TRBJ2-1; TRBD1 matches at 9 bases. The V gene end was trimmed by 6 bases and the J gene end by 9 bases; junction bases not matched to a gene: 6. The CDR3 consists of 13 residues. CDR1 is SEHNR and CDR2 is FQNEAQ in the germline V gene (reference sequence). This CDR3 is CASSWDRESEQFF. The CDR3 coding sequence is TGTGCCAGCAGTTGGGACAGGGAAAGTGAGCAGTTCTTC.

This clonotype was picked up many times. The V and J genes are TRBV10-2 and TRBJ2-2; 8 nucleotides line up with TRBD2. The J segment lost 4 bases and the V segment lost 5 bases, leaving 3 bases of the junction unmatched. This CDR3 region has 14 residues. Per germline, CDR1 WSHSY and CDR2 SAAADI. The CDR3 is CASSNLAGTGELFF. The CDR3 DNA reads TGCGCCAGCAGTAATCTAGCGGGCACCGGGGAGCTGTTTTTT.

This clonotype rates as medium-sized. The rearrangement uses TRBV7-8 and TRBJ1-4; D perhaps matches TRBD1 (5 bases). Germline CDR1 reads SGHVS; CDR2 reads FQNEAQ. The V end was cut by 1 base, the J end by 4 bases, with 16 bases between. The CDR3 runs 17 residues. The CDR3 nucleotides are TGTGCCAGCAGCTTAGTCGGTGACAGCCTATTTAATGAAAAACTGTTTTTT. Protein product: CASSLVGDSLFNEKLFF.

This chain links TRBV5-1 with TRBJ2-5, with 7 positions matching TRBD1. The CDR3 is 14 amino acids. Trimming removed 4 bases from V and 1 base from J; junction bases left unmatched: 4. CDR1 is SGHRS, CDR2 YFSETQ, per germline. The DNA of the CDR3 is TGCGCCAGCAGCCGAGGGGACAGCCAAGAGACCCAGTACTTC. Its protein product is CASSRGDSQETQYF. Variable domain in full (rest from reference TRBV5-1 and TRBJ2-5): KAGVTQTPRYLIKTRGQQVTLSCSPISGHRSVSWYQQTPGQGLQFLFEYFSETQRNKGNFPGRFSGRQFSNSRSEMNVSTLELGDSALYLCASSRGDSQETQYFGPGTRLLVL.

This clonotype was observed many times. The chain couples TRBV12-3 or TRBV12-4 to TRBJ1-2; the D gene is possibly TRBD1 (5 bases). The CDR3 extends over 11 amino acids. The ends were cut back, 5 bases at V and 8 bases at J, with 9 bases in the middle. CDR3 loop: CASSARTGYTF. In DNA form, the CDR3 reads TGTGCCAGCAGTGCCCGGACAGGCTACACCTTC.

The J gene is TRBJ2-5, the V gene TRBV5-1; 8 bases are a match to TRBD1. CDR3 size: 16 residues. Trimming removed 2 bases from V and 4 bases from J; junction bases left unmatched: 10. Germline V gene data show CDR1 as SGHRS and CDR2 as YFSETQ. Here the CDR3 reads CASSFPIQGARETQYF. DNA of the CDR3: TGCGCCAGCAGCTTCCCCATCCAGGGGGCCCGAGAGACCCAGTACTTC.

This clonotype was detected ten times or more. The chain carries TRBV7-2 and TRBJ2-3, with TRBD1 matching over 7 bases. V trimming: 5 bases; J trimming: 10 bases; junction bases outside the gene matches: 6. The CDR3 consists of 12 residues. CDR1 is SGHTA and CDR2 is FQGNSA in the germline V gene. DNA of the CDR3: TGTGCCAGCAGCGATGGACAGGCGGCGCAGTATTTT. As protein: CASSDGQAAQYF.

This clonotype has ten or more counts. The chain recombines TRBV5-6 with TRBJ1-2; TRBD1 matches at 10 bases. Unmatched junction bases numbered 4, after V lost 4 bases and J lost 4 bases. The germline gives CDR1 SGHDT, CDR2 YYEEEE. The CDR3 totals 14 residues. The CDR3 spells CASSPDRGSYGYTF. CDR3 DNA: TGTGCCAGCAGCCCGGACAGGGGGAGCTATGGCTACACCTTC.

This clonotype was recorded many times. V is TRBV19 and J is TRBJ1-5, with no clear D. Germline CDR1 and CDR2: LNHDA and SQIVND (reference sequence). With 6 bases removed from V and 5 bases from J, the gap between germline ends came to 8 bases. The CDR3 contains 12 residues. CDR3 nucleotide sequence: TGTGCCAGTAGATTCTTGGATCAGCCCCAGCATTTT. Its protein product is CASRFLDQPQHF. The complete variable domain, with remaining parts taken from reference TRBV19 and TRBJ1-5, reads DGGITQSPKYLFRKEGQNVTLSCEQNLNHDAMYWYRQDPGQGLRLIYYSQIVNDFQKGDIAEGYSVSREKKESFPLTVTSAQKNPTAFYLCASRFLDQPQHFGDGTRLSIL.

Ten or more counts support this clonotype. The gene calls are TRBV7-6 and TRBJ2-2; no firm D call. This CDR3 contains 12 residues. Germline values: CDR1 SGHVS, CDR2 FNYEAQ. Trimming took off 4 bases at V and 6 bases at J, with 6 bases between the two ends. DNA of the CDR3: TGTGCCAGCAGCTCGTTTTCCGGGGAGCTGTTTTTT. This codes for CASSSFSGELFF.

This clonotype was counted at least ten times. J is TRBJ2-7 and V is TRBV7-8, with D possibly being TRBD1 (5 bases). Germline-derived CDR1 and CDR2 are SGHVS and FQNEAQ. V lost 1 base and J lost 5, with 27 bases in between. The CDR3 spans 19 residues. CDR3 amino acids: CASSLEAGVWGSYRDEQYF. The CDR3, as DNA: TGTGCCAGCAGCTTAGAAGCTGGGGTTTGGGGCTCGTATAGGGACGAGCAGTACTTC.

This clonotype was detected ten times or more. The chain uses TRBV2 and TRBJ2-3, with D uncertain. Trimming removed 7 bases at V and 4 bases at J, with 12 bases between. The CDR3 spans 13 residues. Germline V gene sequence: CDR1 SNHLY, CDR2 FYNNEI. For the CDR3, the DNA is TGTGCCAGCAAGGAGAGAATCTCAGATACGCAGTATTTT. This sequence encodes CASKERISDTQYF.

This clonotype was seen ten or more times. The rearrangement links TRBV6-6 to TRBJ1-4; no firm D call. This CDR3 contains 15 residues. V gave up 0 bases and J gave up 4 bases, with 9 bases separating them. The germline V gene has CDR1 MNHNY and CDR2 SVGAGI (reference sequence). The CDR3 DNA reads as TGTGCCAGCAGTTACTCGACCCAGAATAATGAAAAACTGTTTTTT. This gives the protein CASSYSTQNNEKLFF.

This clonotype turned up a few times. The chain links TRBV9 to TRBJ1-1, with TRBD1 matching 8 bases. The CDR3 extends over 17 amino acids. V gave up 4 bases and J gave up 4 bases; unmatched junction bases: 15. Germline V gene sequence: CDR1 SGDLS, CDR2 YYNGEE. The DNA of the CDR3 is TGTGCCAGCAGCACAGGGACAGGTGCTAAGTCAGGCACTGAAGCTTTCTTT. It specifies CASSTGTGAKSGTEAFF.

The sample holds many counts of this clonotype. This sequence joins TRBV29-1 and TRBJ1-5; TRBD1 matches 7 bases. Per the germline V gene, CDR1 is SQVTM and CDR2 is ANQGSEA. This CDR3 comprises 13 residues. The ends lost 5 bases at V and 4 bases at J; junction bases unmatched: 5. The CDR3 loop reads CSVKTGRNQPQHF. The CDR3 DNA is TGCAGCGTTAAGACAGGGAGAAATCAGCCCCAGCATTTT.

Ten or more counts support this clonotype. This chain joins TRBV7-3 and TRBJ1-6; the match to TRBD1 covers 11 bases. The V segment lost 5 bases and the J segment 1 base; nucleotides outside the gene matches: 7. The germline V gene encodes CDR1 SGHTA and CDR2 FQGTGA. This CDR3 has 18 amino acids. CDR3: CASSVRTGGASYNSPLHF. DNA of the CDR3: TGTGCCAGCAGCGTTCGGACAGGGGGCGCGTCCTATAATTCACCCCTCCACTTT.